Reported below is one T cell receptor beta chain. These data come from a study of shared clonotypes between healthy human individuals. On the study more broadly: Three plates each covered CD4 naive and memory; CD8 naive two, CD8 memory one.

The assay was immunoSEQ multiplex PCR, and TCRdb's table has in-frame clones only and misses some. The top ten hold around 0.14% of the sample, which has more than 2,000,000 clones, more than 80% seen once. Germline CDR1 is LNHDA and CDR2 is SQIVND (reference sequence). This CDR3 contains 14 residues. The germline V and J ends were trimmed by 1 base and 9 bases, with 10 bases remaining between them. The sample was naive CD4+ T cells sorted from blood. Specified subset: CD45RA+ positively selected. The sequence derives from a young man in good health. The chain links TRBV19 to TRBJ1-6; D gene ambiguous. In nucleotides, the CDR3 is TGTGCCAGTAGTATAGGCGAATCTTCTTCACCCCTCCACTTT. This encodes CASSIGESSSPLHF.